A single sample gave rise to the 32 T cell receptor beta chains below, sequenced in a study of tumor-infiltrating lymphocytes in primary liver carcinoma. The investigators made TCR beta cDNA from roughly 0.55 ug total RNA, using a constant-region primer. A slightly modified ARM-PCR protocol with three nested multiplex PCR rounds produced these TCR beta libraries. In the first two PCR rounds, TRBV1-TRBV30 forward primers were paired with a C-beta reverse primer, and each round lasted approximately 10 cycles. MiXCR, applied by TCRdb to the multiplex PCR reads, yields one record per CDR3 protein. This table has about 100,000 distinct CDR3 sequences, about 70% appearing once. Co-extraction of RNA and DNA was performed on about 20-32 mg of unsorted bulk tissue. The sample was tumor-adjacent normal liver tissue. The receptors were sampled from a man aged 35 to 55 with primary liver carcinoma and hepatitis B virus infection.

Worth noting for this clonotype: A much more abundant neighbour one base away suggests this may be a read error. The chain recombines TRBV6-6 with TRBJ1-5; no firm D call. Per germline, CDR1 MNHNY and CDR2 SVGAGI (reference sequence). The CDR3 totals 14 residues. CDR3 sequence (DNA): TGTTCCAGCAGCCAACCTGAGGAGAATCAGCCCCAGCATTTT. Its translation: CSSSQPEENQPQHF.

This clonotype was observed a few times. This could be a read error, since a much larger clone is one nucleotide away. V gene TRBV12-3 or TRBV12-4 combines with J gene TRBJ2-1; no firm D call. The V gene lost 7 bases and the J gene lost 8 bases, with 12 bases spanning the gap. The CDR3 length is 12 residues. CDR3 in amino acids: CASKCVGYEQFF. The CDR3 DNA reads TGTGCCAGCAAATGCGTCGGTTATGAGCAGTTCTTC.

Note on this clonotype: A much larger clone sits a single nucleotide away, making a read error possible. The V and J genes are TRBV6-2 or TRBV6-3 and TRBJ2-5; the D gene is possibly TRBD2 (5 bases). The CDR3 spans 14 residues. CDR1 is MNHEY, CDR2 SVGEGT, per germline. The CDR3 sequence is CTSGERALEETQYF. Written as DNA, the CDR3 is TGTACCAGCGGCGAGCGTGCCCTCGAGGAGACCCAGTACTTC.

For this clonotype: Compared with germline, one end of the junction differs, possibly owing to a read error. The chain is built from TRBV10-3 and TRBJ1-1; TRBD1 aligns across 9 bases. Germline CDR1 reads ENHRY; CDR2 reads SYGVKD. The CDR3 spans 15 residues. CDR3 residues: CAINEGTGGKTEASF. The CDR3 DNA reads TGTGCCATCAATGAGGGAACAGGGGGCAAGACAGAAGCTTCCTTT.

The chain has TRBV7-3 and TRBJ2-1; 7 bases agree with TRBD2. V dropped 2 bases and J dropped 8; count of bases not matched to a gene: 9. Per the germline V gene, CDR1 is SGHTA and CDR2 is FQGTGA. CDR3 length: 15 amino acids. CDR3 DNA: TGTGCCAGCAGCTTAGGCGGGAGTAATGGGGATGAGCAGTTCTTC. Its protein product is CASSLGGSNGDEQFF. Drawing the rest from reference TRBV7-3 and TRBJ2-1, the complete variable domain is GAGVSQTPSNKVTEKGKYVELRCDPISGHTALYWYRQSLGQGPEFLIYFQGTGAADDSGLPNDRFFAVRPEGSVSTLKIQRTERGDSAVYLCASSLGGSNGDEQFFGPGTRLTVL.

This clonotype appeared a few times. A clone one base away is much larger, so this may be a read error. The chain links TRBV12-3 or TRBV12-4 to TRBJ2-2; 9 nucleotides match TRBD1. CDR3 size: 14 residues. Trimming cost V 4 bases and J 10 bases; bases outside gene matches: 7. The CDR3 loop reads CASSWDRVAAELFF. The CDR3 coding sequence is TGTGCCAGCAGTTGGGACAGGGTGGCCGCGGAGCTGTTTTTT.

V usage is TRBV29-1 and J usage is TRBJ1-1, with TRBD1 identical over 9 bases. The CDR3 sequence is 13 residues long. Per germline, CDR1 SQVTM and CDR2 ANQGSEA. The CDR3: CRVGTGCRGEAFF. DNA of the CDR3: TGCAGGGTCGGGACAGGGTGTAGGGGAGAAGCTTTCTTT.

The rearrangement joins TRBV2 to TRBJ1-3; D is ambiguous. Trimming took 1 base from V and 0 from J, leaving 10 bases between them. The CDR3 is 16 residues long. Germline CDR1 and CDR2: SNHLY and FYNNEI. The CDR3 sequence: CASSEGVPVSGNTIYF. The CDR3 DNA follows: TGTGCCAGCAGTGAAGGGGTTCCCGTCTCTGGAAACACCATATATTTT.

This clonotype appeared a few times. The chain couples TRBV29-1 to TRBJ2-7, with D perhaps being TRBD1 or TRBD2 (5 bases each). Germline V gene sequence: CDR1 SQVTM, CDR2 ANQGSEA. There are 11 residues in the CDR3. The V and J ends lost 4 bases and 7 bases respectively, with 11 bases between them. The CDR3 reads CSVGDGTEQYF. CDR3 DNA sequence: TGCAGCGTTGGCGACGGGACGGAGCAGTACTTC.

V is TRBV11-2 and J is TRBJ2-1; D is perhaps TRBD2 (5 bases). Germline lookup yields CDR1 SGHAT and CDR2 FQNNGV. CDR3 length: 13 residues. Trimming took off 6 bases at V and 10 bases at J, with 16 bases between the two ends. CDR3 residues: CASRVVGAYEQFF. The CDR3 coding sequence is TGTGCCAGCAGGGTAGTGGGAGCCTACGAGCAGTTCTTC.

Worth noting for this clonotype: A much larger clone lies a single base off, so this may be a read error. V usage is TRBV6-6 and J usage is TRBJ2-7; the match to TRBD1 covers 11 bases. J was trimmed by 2 bases and V by 9 bases; bases with no gene match: 6. Germline V gene sequence: CDR1 MNHNY, CDR2 SVGAGI (reference sequence). The CDR3 loop spans 14 amino acids. In DNA, the CDR3 is TGTGCCAGGGGACAGGGGGATATAGCCTACGAGCAGTACTTC. Amino acid sequence: CARGQGDIAYEQYF.

A remark on this clonotype: A clone one base away is much larger, so this may be a read error. J is TRBJ2-1 and V is TRBV28; 12 bases line up with TRBD1. The length of the CDR3 is 15 residues. CDR1 is MDHEN, CDR2 SYDVKM, per germline. CDR3 in DNA: TGTGCCACCAGTTCCCCGGGACAGGGGGCTGGTGAGCAGTTCTTC. Its protein is CATSSPGQGAGEQFF.

This clonotype occurred many times. The chain combines TRBV12-3 or TRBV12-4 with TRBJ2-6; D is unresolved. V was trimmed by 5 bases and J by 2 bases, leaving 4 bases between them. There are 13 residues in the CDR3. The DNA of the CDR3 is TGTGCCAGCAGTCGAGCTGGGGCCAACGTCCTGACTTTC. Amino acids: CASSRAGANVLTF.

As for this clonotype: The CDR3 ends on some other residue instead of the conserved phenylalanine or tryptophan, so this is likely a read error. The chain recombines TRBV11-3 with TRBJ1-5, with a weak D call TRBD1 (5 bases). V dropped 0 bases and J dropped 6 bases, with 12 bases sitting between them. The CDR3 is made up of 15 amino acids. The V gene's germline CDR1 is SGHNT and CDR2 YENEEA. CDR3 sequence: CASSLDLGVAQPQHS. The CDR3 bases are TGTGCCAGCAGCTTAGATCTGGGGGTGGCTCAGCCCCAGCATTCT.

This clonotype was seen many times. The J gene is TRBJ2-4, the V gene TRBV6-5; D perhaps matches TRBD2 (6 bases). Trimming removed 5 bases at V and 4 bases at J, with 9 bases between. CDR1 and CDR2 (germline): MNHEY, SVGAGI. There are 13 residues in the CDR3. The CDR3: CASSRSGKNIQYF. CDR3 nucleotides: TGTGCCAGCAGTAGGAGCGGGAAAAACATTCAGTACTTC.

This clonotype showed up just once. One junction end does not reproduce the germline sequence, and a read error may be involved. The chain recombines TRBV7-8 with TRBJ2-7; TRBD2 matches at 8 bases. This CDR3 comprises 15 residues. Germline lookup yields CDR1 SGHVS and CDR2 FQNEAQ. The DNA of the CDR3 is TGTGCCTGCAGCTTAGACAAGCGGGAGTGGGGCGAGCAGTACTTC. Protein product: CACSLDKREWGEQYF.

The rearrangement uses TRBV28 and TRBJ1-4; 7 nucleotides match TRBD1. This CDR3 is 15 amino acids long. After removal of 5 bases from V and 7 bases from J, the junction contained 10 bases not matched to a gene. Per germline, CDR1 MDHEN and CDR2 SYDVKM. The CDR3 region has the DNA TGTGCCAGCAGTCCGTCGATAGAGGGGGCTGAAAAACTGTTTTTT. This encodes CASSPSIEGAEKLFF.

To note about this clonotype: The CDR3 end shows no conserved phenylalanine or tryptophan, and so a read error is likely. For the CDR3, the DNA is TGTGTCAGCGACGGACTAGCGGGAGACGAGCAGTACTAC. It yields the protein CVSDGLAGDEQYY. J is TRBJ2-7 and V is TRBV12-3 or TRBV12-4; 13 bases map to TRBD2. The CDR3 length is 13 residues.

The chain links TRBV29-1 to TRBJ1-2, with a possible D match to TRBD1 (5 bases). V was shortened by 5 bases and J by 2 bases, with 15 bases between the two germline ends. CDR1 is SQVTM and CDR2 is ANQGSEA in the germline V gene. CDR3 length equals 14 residues. For the CDR3, the DNA is TGCAGCGTTCGTTTGGGACGGAGGAACTATGGCTACACCTTC. Its protein is CSVRLGRRNYGYTF.

The chain uses TRBV11-2 and TRBJ2-7, with D possibly called TRBD1 or TRBD2 (5 bases each). Per germline, CDR1 SGHAT and CDR2 FQNNGV. The CDR3 runs to 13 residues. Trimming removed 2 bases from V and 8 bases from J, with 13 bases in between. The CDR3 DNA reads as TGTGCCAGCAGCTTATTCGGGGCGAGAAAGCAGTACTTC. Its translation: CASSLFGARKQYF.

Regarding this clonotype: An end of the junction differs from the germline gene, which may be a read error. This rearrangement joins TRBV29-1 to TRBJ1-1, with D perhaps TRBD1 (6 bases). Looked up from germline, CDR1 is SQVTM and CDR2 is ANQGSEA. The CDR3 consists of 13 residues. The CDR3 reads CSVGGGVDEEVFF. The CDR3 bases are TGCAGCGTTGGAGGGGGGGTCGATGAGGAAGTTTTCTTT.

The table lists this clonotype with a few counts. The chain joins TRBV28 to TRBJ2-1; D call uncertain. CDR1 and CDR2 (germline): MDHEN, SYDVKM. The CDR3 is 17 residues long. V lost 7 bases to trimming and J lost 0 bases, with 19 bases between them. CDR3 residues: CASTNSGAFSSYNEQFF. CDR3 sequence (DNA): TGTGCCAGCACCAATTCTGGTGCGTTTAGCTCCTACAATGAGCAGTTCTTC. The complete variable domain, with remaining parts taken from reference TRBV28 and TRBJ2-1, reads DVKVTQSSRYLVKRTGEKVFLECVQDMDHENMFWYRQDPGLGLRLIYFSYDVKMKEKGDIPEGYSVSREKKERFSLILESASTNQTSMYLCASTNSGAFSSYNEQFFGPGTRLTVL.

In its sample, this clonotype was seen many times. The DNA for the CDR3 is TGCGCCAGCAGTGATGGGACGGCGGCCGAGGGCTACACCTTC. Its translation is CASSDGTAAEGYTF. The chain combines TRBV10-1 with TRBJ1-2; TRBD1 is a possible D gene (5 bases). The germline gives CDR1 WNHNN, CDR2 SYGVQD (reference sequence). CDR3 size: 14 residues. Trimming shortened V by 3 bases and J by 8 bases, and 16 bases separated the two germline ends.

To note about this clonotype: The junction and the germline gene differ at one end; a read error may be behind it. The V call is TRBV11-2, the J call TRBJ2-2, with 14 bases aligning to TRBD2. The CDR3 length is 18 residues. Germline CDR1 reads SGHAT; CDR2 reads FQNNGV. CDR3 sequence: CASSFRGLAGVKTVELFF. The CDR3 DNA is TGTGCCAGCAGTTTCCGGGGACTAGCGGGAGTGAAGACCGTGGAGCTGTTTTTT. The variable domain in full, with the rest retrieved from reference TRBV11-2 and TRBJ2-2, is EAGVAQSPRYKIIEKRQSVAFWCNPISGHATLYWYQQILGQGPKLLIQFQNNGVVDDSQLPKDRFSAERLKGVDSTLKIQPAKLEDSAVYLCASSFRGLAGVKTVELFFGEGSRLTVL.

About this clonotype: The junction departs from the called germline gene at one end, perhaps through a read error. The J gene is TRBJ2-5, the V gene TRBV7-3, with TRBD1 identical over 10 bases. Germline CDR1 is SGHTA and CDR2 is FQGTGA. This CDR3 comprises 15 residues. The CDR3 loop reads CAISLAGTGAETQYF. The CDR3 nucleotides read TGTGCCATCAGCTTGGCCGGGACAGGGGCAGAGACCCAGTACTTC.

Details on this clonotype: This may arise from a read error, as a much more abundant clone is one base away. This chain joins TRBV6-1 and TRBJ1-5; the match to TRBD1 covers 7 bases. The V gene's germline CDR1 is MNHNS and CDR2 SASEGT. V lost 6 bases, J lost 6 bases, and 11 bases stayed unmatched. This CDR3 has 15 residues. Here the CDR3 DNA reads TGTGCCAGCAGACAAAGAGGGGGCCTGGCTCAGCCCCAGCATTTT. Translated, it gives CASRQRGGLAQPQHF.

This chain links TRBV11-2 with TRBJ2-2; perhaps TRBD2 as D (5 bases). Germline V CDR1 and CDR2: SGHAT, FQNNGV. The germline V and J ends were trimmed by 3 bases and 3 bases, with 17 bases remaining between them. This CDR3 is 17 amino acids long. The CDR3 bases are TGTGCCAGCAGCTTTGATCGAGACGGGGTCGACACCGGGGAGCTGTTTTTT. Protein product: CASSFDRDGVDTGELFF.

About this clonotype: Possible read error: a much larger clone is one base away. V and J are TRBV28 and TRBJ2-7; D unclear. The germline gives CDR1 MDHEN, CDR2 SYDVKM. CDR3 length equals 11 residues. CDR3 sequence (DNA): TGTGCCAGCACCTGGGGAAACGATCAGTACTTC. Amino acids: CASTWGNDQYF. The variable domain in full, with the rest retrieved from reference TRBV28 and TRBJ2-7, is DVKVTQSSRYLVKRTGEKVFLECVQDMDHENMFWYRQDPGLGLRLIYFSYDVKMKEKGDIPEGYSVSREKKERFSLILESASTNQTSMYLCASTWGNDQYFGPGTRLTVT.

This clonotype was seen repeatedly, ten times or more. The rearrangement uses TRBV6-1 and TRBJ2-7; D call uncertain. This CDR3 region has 12 residues. Trimming stripped 3 bases from V and 2 bases from J, with 5 bases between. Germline V gene lookup returns CDR1 MNHNS and CDR2 SASEGT. The CDR3 sequence: CASSDGPYEQYF. The CDR3, as DNA: TGTGCCAGCAGTGACGGCCCCTACGAGCAGTACTTC.

This clonotype was seen only once. The chain employs TRBV18 and TRBJ2-5; D possibly matches TRBD1 or TRBD2 (5 bases each). Germline V gene lookup returns CDR1 KGHSH and CDR2 LQKENI. This CDR3 spans 13 amino acids. With 8 bases removed from V and 3 bases from J, the gap between germline ends came to 13 bases. CDR3 protein: CASQTGTKETQYF. CDR3 DNA: TGTGCCAGCCAAACCGGGACCAAAGAGACCCAGTACTTC.

This clonotype was seen repeatedly, ten times or more. The chain uses TRBV6-5 and TRBJ2-2; D gene unclear. V lost 5 bases and J lost 3, with 10 bases in between. The CDR3 runs to 14 residues. Germline-derived CDR1 and CDR2 are MNHEY and SVGAGI. The CDR3: CASSRSFDTGELFF. CDR3 sequence (DNA): TGTGCCAGCAGTAGGAGTTTCGACACCGGGGAGCTGTTTTTT.

The V gene is TRBV5-1, the J gene TRBJ2-1; a weak D match, TRBD1 (6 bases). CDR3 length: 16 residues. V was cut by 4 bases and J by 10 bases, with 24 bases left in between. CDR1 and CDR2 (germline): SGHRS, YFSETQ. The CDR3 DNA follows: TGCGCCAGCAGCACTGGACAGCTTTCATCAGGAGGCGAGCAGTTCTTC. Its protein product is CASSTGQLSSGGEQFF.